These 25 T cell receptor beta chains came from one sample sequenced in a study of T-cell memory formation after mild COVID-19. TCRdb reanalysed the 5' RACE reads using MiXCR and keeps one entry per CDR3 protein. The sample records 150,000 to 200,000 distinct CDR3 sequences, roughly 23% being singletons. The sample taken for sequencing was PBMCs or a T cell subset sorted from them (not recorded which). These receptor sequences come from an adult woman who had mild COVID-19 (a few samples of this study predate the infection). Cell type and time point are not known.

V and J are TRBV7-9 and TRBJ1-1; TRBD1 is a possible D gene (5 bases). V was clipped by 0 bases and J by 0 bases, with 8 bases between them. Germline CDR1 reads SEHNR; CDR2 reads FQNEAQ (reference sequence). The CDR3 extends over 15 amino acids. CDR3 loop: CASSLAEGMNTEAFF. As DNA, the CDR3 is TGTGCCAGCAGCTTAGCGGAGGGGATGAACACTGAAGCTTTCTTT.

This clonotype turned up a few times. J is TRBJ2-2 and V is TRBV20-1; D is undetermined. This CDR3 region has 13 residues. CDR1 DFQATT and CDR2 SNEGSKA come from the germline V gene (reference sequence). V was trimmed by 2 bases and J by 6 bases, leaving 10 bases between them. The CDR3 spells CSARLRDAGELFF. CDR3 bases: TGCAGTGCTAGATTAAGGGATGCCGGGGAGCTGTTTTTT.

The CDR3 coding sequence is TGTGCCAGCAGCTCCGCAATAGGACAGTCTCGACAAGAGACCCAGTACTTC. Translated, it gives CASSSAIGQSRQETQYF. V gene TRBV11-2 combines with J gene TRBJ2-5, with D perhaps matching TRBD1 (6 bases). From germline, CDR1 is SGHAT and CDR2 FQNNGV. This CDR3 has 17 amino acids. Trimming stripped 4 bases from V and 2 bases from J, with 20 bases between.

A few counts support this clonotype. This rearrangement joins TRBV24-1 to TRBJ2-3; 10 nucleotides align to TRBD2. This CDR3 comprises 17 residues. V lost 3 bases, J lost 4 bases, and 9 bases stayed unmatched. Germline-derived CDR1 and CDR2 are KGHDR and SFDVKD. CDR3 sequence reads: CATSDPQLAGAADTQYF. CDR3 in DNA: TGTGCCACCAGTGATCCACAGCTAGCGGGGGCTGCAGATACGCAGTATTTT.

V and J are TRBV5-1 and TRBJ2-4; 9 positions agree with TRBD1. In germline, CDR1 is SGHRS, CDR2 YFSETQ. This CDR3 contains 15 residues. V lost 0 bases, J lost 8 bases, and 6 bases stayed unmatched. The CDR3 spells CASSLVGQGMDIQYF. The CDR3 nucleotides are TGCGCCAGCAGCTTGGTGGGACAGGGAATGGACATTCAGTACTTC.

The chain employs TRBV12-3 or TRBV12-4 and TRBJ2-1; a possible D gene is TRBD2 (6 bases). Trimming left V 4 bases short and J 5 bases short, with 18 bases between. This CDR3 is 16 amino acids long. The CDR3 DNA sequence: TGTGCCAGCAGTTCCCCCGTTGGTAGCGGCAACAATGAGCAGTTCTTC. Amino acid sequence: CASSSPVGSGNNEQFF.

This clonotype has just a few counts. This chain links TRBV20-1 with TRBJ1-2, with 9 positions matching TRBD1. V trimming: 0 bases; J trimming: 8 bases; junction bases outside the gene matches: 10. The CDR3 covers 15 residues. Germline lookup yields CDR1 DFQATT and CDR2 SNEGSKA (reference sequence). The CDR3: CSARDPGGQGLGYTF. Written as DNA, the CDR3 is TGCAGTGCTAGAGATCCAGGGGGACAGGGTTTGGGCTACACCTTC.

The chain recombines TRBV13 with TRBJ1-1; D remains ambiguous. Germline lookup yields CDR1 PRHDT and CDR2 FYEKMQ (reference sequence). V shed 4 bases and J shed 2 bases, with 8 bases lying between them. The CDR3 totals 13 residues. CDR3 sequence (DNA): TGTGCCAGCAGCTCGGTGGGTAACACTGAAGCTTTCTTT. This encodes CASSSVGNTEAFF.

CDR3 in amino acids: CASSPTGGRDTQYF. The CDR3 nucleotides read TGCGCCAGCAGCCCGACAGGGGGCAGAGATACGCAGTATTTT. This chain links TRBV4-1 with TRBJ2-3; 10 bases are shared with TRBD1. Germline V gene lookup returns CDR1 MGHRA and CDR2 YSYEKL. J lost 5 bases, V lost 4 bases, and 3 bases had no gene match. CDR3 length: 14 amino acids.

The rearrangement uses TRBV15 and TRBJ1-1; 7 bases are shared with TRBD1. This CDR3 has 13 residues. The V segment lost 2 bases and the J segment 3 bases; nucleotides outside the gene matches: 0. CDR1 and CDR2 from the germline V gene are LNHNV and YYDKDF (reference sequence). CDR3 in DNA: TGTGCCACCAGCAGACAGGGGGACACTGAAGCTTTCTTT. It yields the protein CATSRQGDTEAFF. Full variable domain (missing parts from reference TRBV15 and TRBJ1-1): DAMVIQNPRYQVTQFGKPVTLSCSQTLNHNVMYWYQQKSSQAPKLLFHYYDKDFNNEADTPDNFQSRRPNTSFCFLDIRSPGLGDTAMYLCATSRQGDTEAFFGQGTRLTVV.

This clonotype was observed a handful of times. The chain combines TRBV5-1 with TRBJ2-3, with TRBD2 as a possible D gene (6 bases). The CDR3 loop spans 15 amino acids. Per germline, CDR1 SGHRS and CDR2 YFSETQ. Trimming pared 1 base from V and 2 bases from J, leaving 11 bases between. The CDR3 loop reads CASSLSRGDTDTQYF. The CDR3 bases are TGCGCCAGCAGCTTGTCGCGGGGAGACACAGATACGCAGTATTTT.

The chain recombines TRBV27 with TRBJ1-5; a weak D match, TRBD1 (5 bases). This CDR3 has 13 residues. CDR1 and CDR2 from the germline V gene are MNHEY and SMNVEV (reference sequence). V lost 6 bases, J lost 7 bases, and 13 bases lay in between. The CDR3, as DNA: TGTGCCAGCAGCTTGCAGGGCGAACAGCCCCAGCATTTT. It is translated as CASSLQGEQPQHF.

V and J are TRBV4-3 and TRBJ2-3; D unclear. This CDR3 comprises 14 residues. Trimming removed 0 bases at V and 4 bases at J, with 8 bases between. Per germline, CDR1 LGHNA and CDR2 YSLEER. DNA for the CDR3: TGCGCCAGCAGCCAAGATCGACCGGCAGATACGCAGTATTTT. Protein sequence: CASSQDRPADTQYF.

This chain joins TRBV7-8 and TRBJ2-3; the D gene is possibly TRBD2 (5 bases). From germline, CDR1 is SGHVS and CDR2 FQNEAQ. The V end lost 4 bases, the J end lost 0 bases, and 11 bases lay between the germline ends. The CDR3 runs to 15 residues. CDR3: CASSWGAPSTDTQYF. The CDR3 bases are TGTGCCAGCAGCTGGGGAGCTCCTAGCACAGATACGCAGTATTTT. Full variable domain (missing parts from reference TRBV7-8 and TRBJ2-3): GAGVSQSPRYKVAKRGQDVALRCDPISGHVSLFWYQQALGQGPEFLTYFQNEAQLDKSGLPSDRFFAERPEGSVSTLKIQRTQQEDSAVYLCASSWGAPSTDTQYFGPGTRLTVL.

This clonotype was seen a few times. V gene TRBV24-1 combines with J gene TRBJ2-3, with D perhaps matching TRBD2 (6 bases). The ends were cut back, 9 bases at V and 0 bases at J, with 9 bases in the middle. This CDR3 region has 13 residues. The V gene's germline CDR1 is KGHDR and CDR2 SFDVKD. The CDR3 sequence is CATGTFSTDTQYF. The CDR3 DNA follows: TGTGCCACCGGGACTTTTAGCACAGATACGCAGTATTTT.

This clonotype came up a few times. The V and J genes are TRBV10-3 and TRBJ2-1; D may be TRBD1 (6 bases). The ends were cut back, 4 bases at V and 8 bases at J, with 15 bases in the middle. This CDR3 is 14 amino acids long. From germline, CDR1 is ENHRY and CDR2 SYGVKD. CDR3 bases: TGTGCCATCAGTGGGGTGGGGGCGCCCCATGAGCAGTTCTTC. Protein sequence: CAISGVGAPHEQFF.

The rearrangement joins TRBV5-5 to TRBJ2-2; D is unresolved. The germline gives CDR1 SGHKS, CDR2 YYEKEE (reference sequence). The CDR3 extends over 13 amino acids. V was pared by 6 bases and J by 6 bases, with 12 bases between. CDR3 sequence reads: CASIPQTPGELFF. The CDR3 DNA is TGTGCCAGCATACCCCAGACACCCGGGGAGCTGTTTTTT.

This clonotype was recorded a few times. The rearrangement links TRBV20-1 to TRBJ2-5; 10 bases align to TRBD2. This CDR3 is built from 14 residues. The germline V gene encodes CDR1 DFQATT and CDR2 SNEGSKA (reference sequence). V was pared by 2 bases and J by 5 bases, with 5 bases of the junction left unmatched. The CDR3 nucleotides are TGCAGTGCTAGACTAGCGGGGGTGCGGGAGACCCAGTACTTC. Translation gives CSARLAGVRETQYF.

This clonotype has only a few counts. V gene TRBV6-2 or TRBV6-3 combines with J gene TRBJ2-7; D might be TRBD1 or TRBD2, each matching 5 bases. Germline V gene lookup returns CDR1 MNHEY and CDR2 SVGEGT. The CDR3 is 12 residues long. Trimming took 11 bases from V and 0 from J, leaving 11 bases between them. The CDR3 region has the DNA TGTGCCGCTTGGGACGTCTCCTACGAGCAGTACTTC. Translated, it gives CAAWDVSYEQYF.

The J gene is TRBJ2-1, the V gene TRBV20-1; 7 positions match TRBD1. Trimming removed 6 bases from V and 4 bases from J; junction bases left unmatched: 9. CDR3 length equals 14 residues. Germline V gene lookup returns CDR1 DFQATT and CDR2 SNEGSKA (reference sequence). CDR3 in amino acids: CSAVTGQIYNEQFF. The CDR3 coding sequence is TGCAGTGCCGTAACGGGACAGATTTACAATGAGCAGTTCTTC.

This clonotype was seen a handful of times. This sequence joins TRBV30 and TRBJ2-7, with TRBD2 matching over 8 bases. CDR3 length: 14 residues. With V trimmed by 4 bases and J by 5 bases, 10 bases remained unmatched. Germline loops: CDR1 GTSNPN, CDR2 SVGIG (reference sequence). The CDR3 nucleotides read TGTGCCTGGACCCACGGGACTAGTGGAAACGAGCAGTACTTC. It yields the protein CAWTHGTSGNEQYF.

The chain carries TRBV27 and TRBJ1-2; perhaps TRBD1 as D (5 bases). Germline V lookup: CDR1 MNHEY, CDR2 SMNVEV (reference sequence). Trimming left V 9 bases short and J 5 bases short, with 22 bases between. This CDR3 contains 15 residues. This CDR3 reads CASWDPGPLSYGYTF. CDR3 in DNA: TGTGCCAGTTGGGACCCGGGACCGCTATCGTATGGCTACACCTTC.

Concerning this clonotype: The junction and the germline gene differ at one end; a read error may be behind it. CDR3 coding DNA: TGTGCTAGCAGCTTAGCGGTTTCGGGAGAGCAGTTCTTC. It translates to CASSLAVSGEQFF. The chain is built from TRBV7-7 and TRBJ2-1, with a tentative D call TRBD2 (6 bases). CDR3 size: 13 residues. Germline assignment: CDR1 SSHAT and CDR2 FNYEAQ (reference sequence). Full variable domain (outside the CDR3, taken from reference TRBV7-7 and TRBJ2-1): GAGVSQSPRYKVTKRGQDVTLRCDPISSHATLYWYQQALGQGPEFLTYFNYEAQPDKSGLPSDRFSAERPEGSISTLTIQRTEQRDSAMYRCASSLAVSGEQFFGPGTRLTVL.

This clonotype was recorded only once. The J gene is TRBJ2-2, the V gene TRBV3-1; D unresolved. The CDR3 covers 14 residues. CDR1 is LGHDT and CDR2 is YNNKEL in the germline V gene (reference sequence). The V gene lost 8 bases and the J gene lost 0 bases, with 10 bases spanning the gap. The CDR3: CASHGSTNTGELFF. In nucleotides, the CDR3 is TGTGCCAGCCACGGAAGTACGAACACCGGGGAGCTGTTTTTT. Full variable domain (missing parts from reference TRBV3-1 and TRBJ2-2): DTAVSQTPKYLVTQMGNDKSIKCEQNLGHDTMYWYKQDSKKFLKIMFSYNNKELIINETVPNRFSPKSPDKAHLNLHINSLELGDSAVYFCASHGSTNTGELFFGEGSRLTVL.

The chain couples TRBV29-1 to TRBJ2-6; D is possibly TRBD1 or TRBD2 (6 bases each). The V and J ends lost 0 bases and 2 bases respectively, with 11 bases between them. From germline, CDR1 is SQVTM and CDR2 ANQGSEA. This CDR3 has 16 amino acids. The CDR3 sequence: CSVEDQRGAGANVLTF. Written as DNA, the CDR3 is TGCAGCGTTGAAGATCAGAGGGGGGCTGGGGCCAACGTCCTGACTTTC. Drawing the rest from reference TRBV29-1 and TRBJ2-6, the complete variable domain is SAVISQKPSRDICQRGTSLTIQCQVDSQVTMMFWYRQQPGQSLTLIATANQGSEATYESGFVIDKFPISRPNLTFSTLTVSNMSPEDSSIYLCSVEDQRGAGANVLTFGAGSRLTVL.